The entry below describes one T cell receptor beta chain. The sample contains more than one DNA sequence encoding this CDR3. V was trimmed by 3 bases and J by 4 bases, leaving 4 bases between them. CDR3 length: 12 residues. CDR1 MDHEN and CDR2 SYDVKM come from the germline V gene. This record comes from a study of blood T cell repertoires in COVID-19. Method: immunoSEQ multiplex PCR; TCRdb's copy keeps in-frame clones and lacks some. Of around 330,000 clones in the sample, 85% were seen once. Enrollees, about 18 to 95 years old, lived in 24 US areas. The clonotype was recovered from a woman aged 25 to 39 who had been exposed to COVID-19. Material: PBMCs or T cells enriched from blood (not recorded which). This chain connects TRBV28 to TRBJ1-3; D gene unclear. The CDR3 nucleotides read TGTGCCAGCAGTTTGAGCGGAAACACCATATATTTT. Amino acid sequence: CASSLSGNTIYF.